These 7 T cell receptor beta chains were sequenced from one sample in a study of T cell clusters in autoimmune cytopenias. TRB was amplified by touch-down multiplex PCR, primer pools A and B combined. TCRdb reprocessed the multiplex PCR reads and keeps a single row for each CDR3 protein, giving no DNA. This sample contains fewer than 3,500 distinct CDR3 sequences. TRB amplification used approximately 250 ng of peripheral blood genomic DNA. Sequencing was done on a sample of peripheral blood. These receptors all stem from a human donor with an autoimmune cytopenia or autoimmune hepatitis (not recorded which).

This clonotype counts as medium-sized (0.01 to 0.1%) by frequency. This CDR3 is CAVKSGGGTGELFF. The V gene is TRBV24-1, the J gene TRBJ2-2; TCRdb names TRBD1, which stays unverified in the absence of DNA. Germline lookup yields CDR1 KGHDR and CDR2 SFDVKD. The CDR3 extends over 14 amino acids.

In terms of frequency, this clonotype is medium-sized. This sequence joins TRBV19 and TRBJ2-6. The CDR3 consists of 15 residues. From germline, CDR1 is LNHDA and CDR2 SQIVND (reference sequence). CDR3 sequence reads: CASSNGGSGANVLTF.

This clonotype counts as medium-sized by frequency. The chain is built from TRBV18 and TRBJ1-5; the D gene TCRdb calls, TRBD1, cannot be checked with no DNA. Germline CDR1 is KGHSH and CDR2 is LQKENI. There are 13 residues in the CDR3. This CDR3 is CASATGGYQPQHF.

Frequency places this clonotype as medium-sized. The chain combines TRBV19 with TRBJ1-5; the D call of TRBD1 rests on TCRdb alone, since no DNA is present to check it. CDR3 length: 13 amino acids. Germline V gene sequence: CDR1 LNHDA, CDR2 SQIVND (reference sequence). CDR3: CASCRTQNQPQHF.

The rearrangement uses TRBV5-1 and TRBJ1-6; as DNA is missing, the TRBD1 call by TCRdb cannot be tested. CDR1 and CDR2 (germline): SGHRS, YFSETQ. The CDR3 consists of 15 residues. CDR3: CASSLDGADNSPLHF.

This clonotype is identified as large (0.1 to 1%) from frequency. The rearrangement links TRBV29-1 to TRBJ1-2; TCRdb reports TRBD1, a call that lacks DNA to check it against. CDR1 SQVTM and CDR2 ANQGSEA come from the germline V gene. The CDR3 sequence is 14 residues long. CDR3 in amino acids: CSVEDPDRSGGYTF.

By frequency, this clonotype registers large (0.1 to 1%). This chain connects TRBV29-1 to TRBJ1-2. This CDR3 contains 16 residues. The germline V gene has CDR1 SQVTM and CDR2 ANQGSEA. The CDR3 sequence: CSVLHYDALSNYGYTF. The full variable domain, rest sourced from reference TRBV29-1 and TRBJ1-2, is SAVISQKPSRDICQRGTSLTIQCQVDSQVTMMFWYRQQPGQSLTLIATANQGSEATYESGFVIDKFPISRPNLTFSTLTVSNMSPEDSSIYLCSVLHYDALSNYGYTFGSGTRLTVV.